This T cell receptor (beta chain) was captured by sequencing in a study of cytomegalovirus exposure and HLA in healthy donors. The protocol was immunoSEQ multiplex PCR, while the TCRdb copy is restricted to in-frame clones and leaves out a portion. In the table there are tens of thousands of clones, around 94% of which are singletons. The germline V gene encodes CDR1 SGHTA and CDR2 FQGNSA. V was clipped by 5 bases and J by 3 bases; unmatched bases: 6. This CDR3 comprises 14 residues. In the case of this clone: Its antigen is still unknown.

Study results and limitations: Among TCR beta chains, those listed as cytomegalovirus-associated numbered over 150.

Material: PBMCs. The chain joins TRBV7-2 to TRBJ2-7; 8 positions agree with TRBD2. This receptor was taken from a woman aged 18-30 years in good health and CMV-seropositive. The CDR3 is CASSPLAGRYEQYF. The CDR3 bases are TGTGCCAGCAGCCCCCTAGCGGGCCGCTACGAGCAGTACTTC.